Shown below are 24 T cell receptor beta chains from a single sample sequenced in a study of blood T cell repertoires in COVID-19. Sequencing used immunoSEQ multiplex PCR; TCRdb keeps in-frame clones, though not all of them. The data show 300,000 to 450,000 clones, approximately 80% seen once. The material sequenced was peripheral blood. Receptors originate from a human donor with acute or convalescent COVID-19. The donor label of this sample is uncertain.

This chain links TRBV13 with TRBJ2-1, with a possible D match to TRBD1 (6 bases). Deletions cut 3 bases from V and 2 bases from J, with 11 bases between. Germline assignment: CDR1 PRHDT and CDR2 FYEKMQ (reference sequence). The CDR3 covers 15 residues. The CDR3 here is CASSFTGSAYNEQFF. CDR3 bases: TGTGCCAGCAGCTTTACAGGGTCTGCCTACAATGAGCAGTTCTTC.

The genes are TRBV28 and TRBJ1-2, with D tentatively TRBD1 (6 bases). The CDR3 has 14 residues. Germline V gene data show CDR1 as MDHEN and CDR2 as SYDVKM. V was clipped by 4 bases and J by 8 bases, with 17 bases between them. The CDR3, as DNA: TGTGCCAGCAGTTGGCCCAGGACAGCGCTCGGCTACACCTTC. Residues: CASSWPRTALGYTF.

V and J are TRBV19 and TRBJ1-4; D gene uncertain. V lost 6 bases and J 8 bases, leaving 10 bases between the germline ends. The CDR3 contains 12 residues. The germline CDR1 and CDR2 sequences are LNHDA and SQIVND (reference sequence). CDR3 bases: TGTGCCAGTAGCCACAGTTCCGAAAAACTGTTTTTT. It specifies CASSHSSEKLFF.

The chain links TRBV6-4 to TRBJ2-7, with 9 bases aligning to TRBD2. The CDR3 length is 15 residues. Germline CDR1 is MRHNA and CDR2 is SNTAGT. The CDR3 DNA is TGTGCTCCCAGCGGGGGGTCAGTTATCTCCTACGAGCAGTACTTC. Protein product: CAPSGGSVISYEQYF.

This clone has only one observation. The V call is TRBV10-3, the J call TRBJ1-1; 11 bases agree with TRBD1. The CDR3 runs to 15 residues. J was trimmed by 4 bases and V by 4 bases; bases with no gene match: 5. Germline V gene lookup returns CDR1 ENHRY and CDR2 SYGVKD. This CDR3 reads CAISAGGTGGTEAFF. For the CDR3, the DNA is TGTGCCATCAGTGCCGGGGGGACAGGGGGCACTGAAGCTTTCTTT.

The chain is built from TRBV21-1 and TRBJ1-2; the table's D call, TRBD1, has no DNA check behind it. TRBV21-1 is a recognized pseudogene. This CDR3 has 18 residues. CDR3 region: CASSKGINGQGRGHGYTF. CDR3 nucleotides: TGTGCCAGCAGCAAAGGGATCAATGGACAGGGGAGGGGGCATGGCTACACCTTC.

This clone was found once. The rearrangement links TRBV5-1 to TRBJ2-1, with D unresolved. This CDR3 region has 12 residues. The germline V gene encodes CDR1 SGHRS and CDR2 YFSETQ. Deletions cut 0 bases from V and 15 bases from J, with 13 bases between. Written as DNA, the CDR3 is TGCGCCAGCAGCTTGGATGGGCAATGGTTGTTCTTC. It yields the protein CASSLDGQWLFF.

The chain is built from TRBV20-1 and TRBJ1-1, with D perhaps matching TRBD1 (5 bases). This CDR3 comprises 12 residues. Trimming took 3 bases from V and 3 from J, leaving 8 bases between them. Germline loops: CDR1 DFQATT, CDR2 SNEGSKA (reference sequence). The CDR3 DNA is TGCAGTGCTAGTCGCAGGGACACTGAAGCTTTCTTT. Translating it yields CSASRRDTEAFF.

For this clone: Other DNA sequences within the sample encode an identical CDR3. V gene TRBV6-1 combines with J gene TRBJ1-6; 9 bases align to TRBD1. CDR1 MNHNS and CDR2 SASEGT come from the germline V gene. This CDR3 region has 14 residues. Trimming cost V 3 bases and J 9 bases; bases outside gene matches: 3. In DNA form, the CDR3 reads TGTGCCAGCAGTGAGGGGACAGGGATTTCACCCCTCCACTTT. Protein product: CASSEGTGISPLHF.

The chain employs TRBV11-2 and TRBJ2-6; TRBD1 matches at 8 bases. V lost 5 bases to trimming and J lost 3 bases; unmatched junction nucleotides: 6. The CDR3 has 16 residues. Germline V CDR1 and CDR2: SGHAT, FQNNGV. For the CDR3, the DNA is TGTGCCAGCAGCACAACAGGGGGTAGTGGGGCCAACGTCCTGACTTTC. Amino acid sequence: CASSTTGGSGANVLTF.

The chain recombines TRBV7-9 with TRBJ2-3; tentative D call: TRBD2 (6 bases). Per the germline V gene, CDR1 is SEHNR and CDR2 is FQNEAQ (reference sequence). The CDR3 extends over 14 amino acids. The ends were cut back, 3 bases at V and 2 bases at J, with 9 bases in the middle. CDR3 protein: CASSFTGLTDTQYF. CDR3 coding DNA: TGTGCCAGCAGCTTTACGGGACTCACAGATACGCAGTATTTT.

This clone was seen more than once but under ten times. The J gene is TRBJ2-6, the V gene TRBV6-1, with 7 bases matching TRBD1. Germline V CDR1 and CDR2: MNHNS, SASEGT. This CDR3 is built from 15 residues. V lost 2 bases, J lost 2 bases, and 0 bases stayed unmatched. The CDR3 sequence: CASSEQGAGANVLTF. In DNA form, the CDR3 reads TGTGCCAGCAGTGAACAGGGGGCTGGGGCCAACGTCCTGACTTTC.

This clone came up a few times. The chain uses TRBV20-1 and TRBJ1-5; 9 bases agree with TRBD1. The CDR3 totals 14 residues. V lost 3 bases to trimming and J lost 4 bases; unmatched junction nucleotides: 4. Per the germline V gene, CDR1 is DFQATT and CDR2 is SNEGSKA (reference sequence). The CDR3 DNA sequence: TGCAGTGCTAGTAGGGGGACAGGGAATCAGCCCCAGCATTTT. The encoded protein is CSASRGTGNQPQHF.

The genes are TRBV6-5 and TRBJ2-7, with 7 positions matching TRBD1. Trimming cost V 8 bases and J 2 bases; bases outside gene matches: 3. Germline V gene lookup returns CDR1 MNHEY and CDR2 SVGAGI. The CDR3 extends over 12 amino acids. The CDR3 region is CASWDRPYEQYF. The CDR3 nucleotides read TGTGCCAGCTGGGACAGACCCTACGAGCAGTACTTC.

A single count supports this clone. J is TRBJ2-7 and V is TRBV18, with 7 bases identical to TRBD2. The CDR3 is 16 residues long. Losses at the gene ends were 1 base for V and 6 bases for J; bases not matched to a gene: 12. Germline V lookup: CDR1 KGHSH, CDR2 LQKENI. The DNA of the CDR3 is TGTGCCAGCTCACCACAAGTGGGGGGGGGTACCTCCGAGCAGTACTTC. Its translation is CASSPQVGGGTSEQYF.

This sequence joins TRBV7-9 and TRBJ2-2; TRBD2 aligns across 8 bases. V trimming: 1 base; J trimming: 4 bases; junction bases outside the gene matches: 2. This CDR3 region has 15 residues. CDR1 and CDR2 (germline): SEHNR, FQNEAQ (reference sequence). The CDR3 DNA follows: TGTGCCAGCAGCTTAGTAACTAGCGGCACCGGGGAGCTGTTTTTT. Its translation: CASSLVTSGTGELFF.

CDR3 bases: TGTGCTAGTGGGAGCTTTAGCAATCAGCCCCAGCATTTT. This encodes CASGSFSNQPQHF. The rearrangement uses TRBV12-5 and TRBJ1-5; D is undetermined. Germline assignment: CDR1 LGHNT and CDR2 FRNRAP. The CDR3 runs to 13 residues. Trimming left V 6 bases short and J 0 bases short, with 6 bases between.

The rearrangement joins TRBV7-9 to TRBJ2-2; D is perhaps TRBD2 (6 bases). The ends were cut back, 4 bases at V and 0 bases at J, with 9 bases in the middle. Germline CDR1 is SEHNR and CDR2 is FQNEAQ (reference sequence). There are 15 residues in the CDR3. The CDR3: CASSSGLSNTGELFF. Written as DNA, the CDR3 is TGTGCCAGCAGCTCGGGACTTTCGAACACCGGGGAGCTGTTTTTT.

V is TRBV6-6 and J is TRBJ1-1; 10 positions match TRBD1. The junction had 4 bases not matched to a gene; V was cut back by 0 bases and J by 6 bases. Germline V lookup: CDR1 MNHNY, CDR2 SVGAGI (reference sequence). The CDR3 is 15 residues long. The CDR3 DNA reads TGTGCCAGCAGTTACTCGGGACAGGGGAAATCTGAAGCTTTCTTT. Amino acids: CASSYSGQGKSEAFF.

This clone was recorded once. The chain couples TRBV5-5 to TRBJ2-6; tentatively, D is TRBD1 (6 bases). From germline, CDR1 is SGHKS and CDR2 YYEKEE (reference sequence). The length of the CDR3 is 17 residues. Deletions cut 4 bases from V and 0 bases from J, with 14 bases between. The CDR3 coding sequence is TGTGCCAGCAGCCCATCACAGGGTTACTCTGGGGCCAACGTCCTGACTTTC. Protein: CASSPSQGYSGANVLTF. Full variable domain (remainder filled in from reference TRBV5-5 and TRBJ2-6): DAGVTQSPTHLIKTRGQQVTLRCSPISGHKSVSWYQQVLGQGPQFIFQYYEKEERGRGNFPDRFSARQFPNYSSELNVNALLLGDSALYLCASSPSQGYSGANVLTFGAGSRLTVL.

The chain recombines TRBV18 with TRBJ1-4; 7 nucleotides line up with TRBD1. The germline CDR1 and CDR2 sequences are KGHSH and LQKENI. The CDR3 totals 16 residues. The ends lost 4 bases at V and 3 bases at J; junction bases unmatched: 8. This chain's CDR3 is CASSQLGGAANEKLFF. In nucleotides, the CDR3 is TGTGCCAGCTCACAGCTAGGGGGCGCAGCTAATGAAAAACTGTTTTTT.

This clone was recorded a few times. The J gene is TRBJ2-3, the V gene TRBV28, with 8 bases fitting TRBD1. The CDR3 spans 15 residues. The V gene end was trimmed by 2 bases and the J gene end by 6 bases; junction bases not matched to a gene: 7. The germline V gene has CDR1 MDHEN and CDR2 SYDVKM. The CDR3 reads CASSLRTGRGDTQYF. DNA of the CDR3: TGTGCCAGCAGTTTAAGGACAGGGCGAGGGGATACGCAGTATTTT.

V usage is TRBV7-8 and J usage is TRBJ2-2; a weak D match, TRBD2 (5 bases). This CDR3 is 14 amino acids long. Germline values: CDR1 SGHVS, CDR2 FQNEAQ. V lost 5 bases to trimming and J lost 4 bases, with 11 bases between them. The CDR3 loop reads CASSRGRGTGELFF. The CDR3 DNA reads as TGTGCCAGCAGCCGAGGACGGGGCACCGGGGAGCTGTTTTTT.

V and J are TRBV9 and TRBJ2-3, with 7 bases that match TRBD1. V shed 3 bases and J 0 bases; nucleotides not matched to a gene: 10. The CDR3 extends over 17 amino acids. The V gene's germline CDR1 is SGDLS and CDR2 YYNGEE. The CDR3 DNA reads TGTGCCAGCAGCGAAAAAGTAGGGACAGAGAGCACAGATACGCAGTATTTT. Translating gives CASSEKVGTESTDTQYF.